This entry features one T cell receptor (beta chain) sequence. What it binds is unknown. These data are taken from a study of a mutant IDH1 vaccine in newly diagnosed glioma. Study results and caveats: Among top peripheral T cell clonotypes, changes seemed unrelated to pseudoprogression.

This CDR3 is 14 amino acids long. Germline CDR1 is SGHRS and CDR2 is YFSETQ. Unmatched junction bases numbered 4, after V lost 4 bases and J lost 2 bases. Indicated time point: week 5, during vaccination. In the vaccine, a single dose held 300 ug of the mutant IDH1 20-mer peptide, along with topical imiquimod. New WHO grade 3 or 4 IDH1-mutant, ATRX-lost astrocytomas were present in all donors. Clones were sequenced by immunoSEQ multiplex PCR, and TCRdb holds only the in-frame ones, with some missing. The sample includes about 50,000 clones, 80% to 90% of them seen just once. The chain has TRBV5-1 and TRBJ2-5, with 8 bases identical to TRBD1. This sequence originates from a woman aged 45 to 65 with glioma. The sample was PBMCs, taken from a glioma patient whose treatment included an IDH1 peptide vaccine. CDR3 DNA: TGCGCCAGCAGCAAGGACAGGGTACAAGAGACCCAGTACTTC. Protein: CASSKDRVQETQYF.